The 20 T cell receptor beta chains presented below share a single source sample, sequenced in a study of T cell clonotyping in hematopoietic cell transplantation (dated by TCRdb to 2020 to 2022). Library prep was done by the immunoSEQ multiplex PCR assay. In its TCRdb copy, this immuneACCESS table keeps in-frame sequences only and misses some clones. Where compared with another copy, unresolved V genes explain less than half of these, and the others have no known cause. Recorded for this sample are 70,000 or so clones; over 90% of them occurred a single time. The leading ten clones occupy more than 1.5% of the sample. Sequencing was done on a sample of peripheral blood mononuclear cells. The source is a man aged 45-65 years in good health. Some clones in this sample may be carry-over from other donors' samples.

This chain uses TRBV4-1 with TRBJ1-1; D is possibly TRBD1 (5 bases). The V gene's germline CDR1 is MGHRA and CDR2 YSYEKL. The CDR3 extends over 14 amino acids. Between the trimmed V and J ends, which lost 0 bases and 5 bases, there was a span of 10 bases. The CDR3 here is CASSQDSRGTEAFF. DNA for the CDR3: TGCGCCAGCAGCCAAGATTCGAGGGGTACTGAAGCTTTCTTT.

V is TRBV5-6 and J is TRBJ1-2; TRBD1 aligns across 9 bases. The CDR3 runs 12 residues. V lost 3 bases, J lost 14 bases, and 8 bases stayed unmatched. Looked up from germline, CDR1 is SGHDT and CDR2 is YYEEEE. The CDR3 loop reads CASSWTGEAQTF. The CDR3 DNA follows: TGTGCCAGCAGCTGGACAGGGGAGGCGCAGACCTTC.

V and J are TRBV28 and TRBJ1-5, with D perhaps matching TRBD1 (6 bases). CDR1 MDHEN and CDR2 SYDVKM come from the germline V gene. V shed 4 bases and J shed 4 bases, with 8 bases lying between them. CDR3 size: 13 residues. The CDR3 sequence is CASSSQGNQPQHF. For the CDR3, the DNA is TGTGCCAGCAGTTCACAGGGTAATCAGCCCCAGCATTTT.

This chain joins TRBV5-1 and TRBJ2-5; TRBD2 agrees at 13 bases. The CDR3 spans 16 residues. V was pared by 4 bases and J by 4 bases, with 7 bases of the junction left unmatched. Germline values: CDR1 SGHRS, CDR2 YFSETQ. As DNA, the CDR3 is TGCGCCAGCAGCCCAGGACTAGCGGGAGAAGGAGAGACCCAGTACTTC. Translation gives CASSPGLAGEGETQYF.

This chain's CDR3 is CASSDRTGANYGYTF. In DNA, the CDR3 is TGCGCCAGCAGTGACCGGACAGGAGCTAACTATGGCTACACCTTC. This chain uses TRBV10-2 with TRBJ1-2, with 7 bases lining up with TRBD1. The CDR3 extends over 15 amino acids. The germline gives CDR1 WSHSY, CDR2 SAAADI. The ends lost 3 bases at V and 0 bases at J; junction bases unmatched: 4.

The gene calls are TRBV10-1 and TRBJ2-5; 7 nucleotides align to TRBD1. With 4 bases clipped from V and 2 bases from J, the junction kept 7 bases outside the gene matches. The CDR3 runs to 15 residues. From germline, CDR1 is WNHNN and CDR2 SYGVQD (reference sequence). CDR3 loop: CASSATGTAQETQYF. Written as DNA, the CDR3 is TGCGCCAGCAGTGCCACCGGGACAGCACAAGAGACCCAGTACTTC.

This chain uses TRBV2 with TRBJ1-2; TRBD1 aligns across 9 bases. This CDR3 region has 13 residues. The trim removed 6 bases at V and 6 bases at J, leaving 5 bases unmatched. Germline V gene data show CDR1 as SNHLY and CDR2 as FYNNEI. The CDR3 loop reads CASSVRTGDGYTF. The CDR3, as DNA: TGTGCCAGCAGCGTTAGGACAGGGGATGGCTACACCTTC.

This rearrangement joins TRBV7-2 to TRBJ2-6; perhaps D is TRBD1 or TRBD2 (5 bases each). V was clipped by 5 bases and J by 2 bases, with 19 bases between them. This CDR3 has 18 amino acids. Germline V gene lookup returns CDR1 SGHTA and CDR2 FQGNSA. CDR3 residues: CASSHGTLNLPGANVLTF. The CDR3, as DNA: TGTGCCAGCAGCCACGGGACCCTGAACCTCCCTGGGGCCAACGTCCTGACTTTC.

This CDR3 is CASSFPGAGETQYF. The DNA of the CDR3 is TGTGCCAGCAGCTTCCCCGGGGCGGGGGAGACCCAGTACTTC. V usage is TRBV11-1 and J usage is TRBJ2-5; a weak D match, TRBD2 (6 bases). This CDR3 region has 14 residues. The V gene's germline CDR1 is SGHAT and CDR2 FQDESV (reference sequence). The V gene lost 3 bases and the J gene lost 5 bases, with 13 bases spanning the gap.

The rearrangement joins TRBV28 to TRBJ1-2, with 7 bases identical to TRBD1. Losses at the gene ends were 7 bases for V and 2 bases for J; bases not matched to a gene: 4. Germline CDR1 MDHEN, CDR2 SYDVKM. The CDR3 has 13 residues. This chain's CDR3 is CASTPTGNYGYTF. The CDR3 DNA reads TGTGCCAGCACTCCGACAGGGAACTATGGCTACACCTTC.

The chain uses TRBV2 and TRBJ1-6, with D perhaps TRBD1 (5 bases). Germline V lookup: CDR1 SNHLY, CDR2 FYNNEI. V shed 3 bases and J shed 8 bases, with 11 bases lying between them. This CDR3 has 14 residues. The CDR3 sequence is CASSETQTDSPLHF. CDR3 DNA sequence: TGTGCCAGCAGTGAGACCCAGACAGATTCACCCCTCCACTTT.

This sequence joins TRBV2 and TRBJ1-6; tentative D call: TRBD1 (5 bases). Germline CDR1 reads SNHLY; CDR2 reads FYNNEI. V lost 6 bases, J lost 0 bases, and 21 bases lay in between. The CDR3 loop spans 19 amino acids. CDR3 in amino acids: CASRLRSGKGSSYNSPLHF. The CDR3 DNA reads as TGTGCCAGCAGGTTAAGGTCGGGGAAGGGGAGCTCCTATAATTCACCCCTCCACTTT.

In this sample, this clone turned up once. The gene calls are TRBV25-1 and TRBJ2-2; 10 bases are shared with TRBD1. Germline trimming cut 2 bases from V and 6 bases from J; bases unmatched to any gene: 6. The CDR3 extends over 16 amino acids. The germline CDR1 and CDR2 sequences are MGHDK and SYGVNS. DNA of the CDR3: TGTGCCAGCAGTGAACCGGGACAGGGGTGGGCCGGGGAGCTGTTTTTT. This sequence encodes CASSEPGQGWAGELFF.

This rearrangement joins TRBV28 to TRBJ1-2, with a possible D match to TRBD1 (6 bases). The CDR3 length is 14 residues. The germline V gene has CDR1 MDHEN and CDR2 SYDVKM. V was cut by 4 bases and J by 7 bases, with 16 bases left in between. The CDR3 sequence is CASSSPPGERGYTF. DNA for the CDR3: TGTGCCAGCAGTTCCCCCCCAGGGGAGCGTGGCTACACCTTC.

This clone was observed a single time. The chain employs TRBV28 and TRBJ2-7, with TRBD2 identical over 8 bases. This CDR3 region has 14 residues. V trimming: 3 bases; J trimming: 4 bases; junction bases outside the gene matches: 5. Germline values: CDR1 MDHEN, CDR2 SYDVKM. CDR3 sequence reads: CASSFLGLAYEQYF. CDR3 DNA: TGTGCCAGCAGTTTTCTCGGACTAGCATACGAGCAGTACTTC.

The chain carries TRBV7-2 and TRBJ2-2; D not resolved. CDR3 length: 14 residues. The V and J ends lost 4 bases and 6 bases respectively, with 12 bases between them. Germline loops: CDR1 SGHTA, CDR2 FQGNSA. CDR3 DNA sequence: TGTGCCAGCAGCTCTCGTAACTCCGCCGGGGAGCTGTTTTTT. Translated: CASSSRNSAGELFF.

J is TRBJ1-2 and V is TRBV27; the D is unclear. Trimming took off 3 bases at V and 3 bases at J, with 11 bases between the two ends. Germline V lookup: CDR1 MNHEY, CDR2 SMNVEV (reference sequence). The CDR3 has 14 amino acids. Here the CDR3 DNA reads TGTGCCAGCAGTTTGGGCCCGGCATACTATGGCTACACCTTC. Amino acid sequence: CASSLGPAYYGYTF.

CDR3 amino acids: CASSVDPGLYNEQFF. The CDR3 DNA sequence: TGTGCCAGCAGCGTAGATCCTGGACTGTACAATGAGCAGTTCTTC. The chain is built from TRBV9 and TRBJ2-1, with D perhaps TRBD2 (5 bases). The V gene's germline CDR1 is SGDLS and CDR2 YYNGEE. The germline V and J ends were trimmed by 0 bases and 4 bases, with 11 bases remaining between them. The CDR3 consists of 15 residues.

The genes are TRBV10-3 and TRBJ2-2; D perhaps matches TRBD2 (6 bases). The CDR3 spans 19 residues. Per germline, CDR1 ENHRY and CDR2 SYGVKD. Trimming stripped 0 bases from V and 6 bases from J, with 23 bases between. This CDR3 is CAISESNAGTPGPAGELFF. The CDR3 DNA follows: TGTGCCATCAGTGAGTCGAACGCCGGGACTCCCGGGCCCGCCGGGGAGCTGTTTTTT.

The DNA of the CDR3 is TGTGCCAGCAGCACTCGACAGGGATCCCCCCTCCACTTT. It specifies CASSTRQGSPLHF. The chain is built from TRBV9 and TRBJ1-6, with 7 nucleotides matching TRBD1. This CDR3 is built from 13 residues. The germline CDR1 and CDR2 sequences are SGDLS and YYNGEE. V lost 4 bases to trimming and J lost 13 bases; unmatched junction nucleotides: 8.